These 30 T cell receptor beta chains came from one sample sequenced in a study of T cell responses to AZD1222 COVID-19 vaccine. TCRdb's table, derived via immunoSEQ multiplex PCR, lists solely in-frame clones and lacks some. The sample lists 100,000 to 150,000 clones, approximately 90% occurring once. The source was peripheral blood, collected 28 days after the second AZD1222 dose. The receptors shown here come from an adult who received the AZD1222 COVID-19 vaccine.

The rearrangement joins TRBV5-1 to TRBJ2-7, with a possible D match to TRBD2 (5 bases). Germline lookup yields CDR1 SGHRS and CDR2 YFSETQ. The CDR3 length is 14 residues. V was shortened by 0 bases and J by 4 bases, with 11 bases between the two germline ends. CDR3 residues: CASSLVVGSYEQYF. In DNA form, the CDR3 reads TGCGCCAGCAGCTTGGTTGTAGGGAGTTACGAGCAGTACTTC.

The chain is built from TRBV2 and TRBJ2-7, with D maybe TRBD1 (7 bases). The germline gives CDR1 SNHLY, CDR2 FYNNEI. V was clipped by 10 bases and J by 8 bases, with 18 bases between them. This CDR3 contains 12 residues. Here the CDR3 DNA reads TGTGCCACCAAGGGGGACAGCGGGCAGCAGTACTTC. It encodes CATKGDSGQQYF.

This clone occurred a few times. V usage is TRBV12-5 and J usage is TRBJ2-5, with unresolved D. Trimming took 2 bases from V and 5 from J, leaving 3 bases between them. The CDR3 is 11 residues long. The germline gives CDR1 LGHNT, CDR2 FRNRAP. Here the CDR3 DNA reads TGTGCTAGTGGTTTGAGGGAGACCCAGTACTTC. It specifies CASGLRETQYF.

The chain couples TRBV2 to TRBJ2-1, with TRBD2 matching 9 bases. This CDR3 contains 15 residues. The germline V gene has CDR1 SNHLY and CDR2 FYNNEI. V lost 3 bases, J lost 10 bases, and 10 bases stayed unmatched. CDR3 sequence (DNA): TGTGCCAGCAGTGACCTAGTAGCGGGAGCGGGGGAGCAGTTCTTC. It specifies CASSDLVAGAGEQFF.

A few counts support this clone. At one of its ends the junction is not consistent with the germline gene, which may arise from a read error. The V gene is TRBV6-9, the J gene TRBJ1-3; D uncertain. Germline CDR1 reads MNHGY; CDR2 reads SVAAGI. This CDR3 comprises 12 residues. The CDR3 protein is CASSHPLFKAYF. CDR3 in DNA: TGTGCCAGCAGTCACCCGTTATTTAAAGCCTACTTT.

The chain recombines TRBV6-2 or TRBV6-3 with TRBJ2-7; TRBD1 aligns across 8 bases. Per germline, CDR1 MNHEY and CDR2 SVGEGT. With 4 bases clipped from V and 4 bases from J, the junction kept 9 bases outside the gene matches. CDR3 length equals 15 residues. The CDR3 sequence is CASSSPGTGTYEQYF. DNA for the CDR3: TGTGCCAGCAGTTCTCCCGGGACAGGAACTTACGAGCAGTACTTC.

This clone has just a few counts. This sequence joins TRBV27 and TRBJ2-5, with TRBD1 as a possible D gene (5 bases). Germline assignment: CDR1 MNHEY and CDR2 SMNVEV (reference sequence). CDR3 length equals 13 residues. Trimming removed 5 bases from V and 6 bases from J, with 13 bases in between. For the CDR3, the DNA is TGTGCCAGCAGTACAGGAGAGATAAAGACCCAGTACTTC. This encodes CASSTGEIKTQYF.

In nucleotides, the CDR3 is TGTGCCAGCAGTACCTCCCCGGGGGAGCAGTACTTC. Amino acids: CASSTSPGEQYF. The chain has TRBV27 and TRBJ2-7; the D gene is possibly TRBD2 (5 bases). CDR1 MNHEY and CDR2 SMNVEV come from the germline V gene (reference sequence). V was shortened by 5 bases and J by 7 bases, with 12 bases between the two germline ends. The CDR3 loop spans 12 amino acids.

The CDR3 DNA is TGTGCTAGTGGTTCCATCTCCGGGACCTATGTCTACGAGCAGTACTTC. Translation: CASGSISGTYVYEQYF. This rearrangement joins TRBV12-5 to TRBJ2-7; D could derive from TRBD1 or TRBD2 (5 bases each). Germline CDR1 LGHNT, CDR2 FRNRAP. The CDR3 runs 16 residues. V lost 4 bases to trimming and J lost 3 bases, with 19 bases between them.

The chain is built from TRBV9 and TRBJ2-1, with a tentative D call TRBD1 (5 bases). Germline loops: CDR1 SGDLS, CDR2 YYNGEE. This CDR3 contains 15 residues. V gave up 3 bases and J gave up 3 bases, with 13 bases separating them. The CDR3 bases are TGTGCCAGCAGCGAGTGGGGCCAGGGCTACAATGAGCAGTTCTTC. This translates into CASSEWGQGYNEQFF.

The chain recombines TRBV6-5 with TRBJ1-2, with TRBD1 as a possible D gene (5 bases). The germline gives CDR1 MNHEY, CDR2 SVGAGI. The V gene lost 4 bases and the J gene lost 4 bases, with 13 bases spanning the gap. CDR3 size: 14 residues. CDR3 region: CASSSGTELYGYTF. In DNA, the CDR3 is TGTGCCAGCAGTTCCGGGACCGAGCTCTATGGCTACACCTTC.

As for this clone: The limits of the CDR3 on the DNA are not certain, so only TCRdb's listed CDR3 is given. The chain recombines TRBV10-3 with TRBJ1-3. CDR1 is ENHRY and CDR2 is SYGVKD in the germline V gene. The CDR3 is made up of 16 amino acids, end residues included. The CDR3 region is CAIGSGPAFSGNTIYF.

CDR3 nucleotide sequence: TGTGCCAGCAGCTTAGTTCGGGGGCCGGAAAATTCACCCCTCCACTTT. Residues: CASSLVRGPENSPLHF. V and J are TRBV11-2 and TRBJ1-6; a possible D gene is TRBD1 (6 bases). Germline V gives CDR1 SGHAT, CDR2 FQNNGV. The V gene lost 1 base and the J gene lost 7 bases, with 14 bases spanning the gap. The CDR3 has 16 amino acids.

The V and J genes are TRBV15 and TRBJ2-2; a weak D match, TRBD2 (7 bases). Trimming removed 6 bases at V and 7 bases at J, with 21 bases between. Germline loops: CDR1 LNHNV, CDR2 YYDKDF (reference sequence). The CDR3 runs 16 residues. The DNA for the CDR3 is TGTGCCACCAGAGGGAGGGGGGCAGAAGATCTCGGGGAGCTGTTTTTT. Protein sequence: CATRGRGAEDLGELFF.

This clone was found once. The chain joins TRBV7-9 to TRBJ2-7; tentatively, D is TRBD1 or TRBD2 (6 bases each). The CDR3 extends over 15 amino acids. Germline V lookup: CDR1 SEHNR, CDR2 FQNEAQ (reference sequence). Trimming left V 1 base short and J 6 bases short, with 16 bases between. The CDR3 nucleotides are TGTGCCAGCAGCTTAGTAGCAGGAGGGGGAGGCGAGCAGTACTTC. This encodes CASSLVAGGGGEQYF.

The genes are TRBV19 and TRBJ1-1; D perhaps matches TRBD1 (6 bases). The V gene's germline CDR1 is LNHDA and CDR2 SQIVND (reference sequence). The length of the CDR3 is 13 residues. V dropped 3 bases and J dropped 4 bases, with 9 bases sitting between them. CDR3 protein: CASSMDRSTEAFF. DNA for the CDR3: TGTGCCAGTAGTATGGACAGATCCACTGAAGCTTTCTTT.

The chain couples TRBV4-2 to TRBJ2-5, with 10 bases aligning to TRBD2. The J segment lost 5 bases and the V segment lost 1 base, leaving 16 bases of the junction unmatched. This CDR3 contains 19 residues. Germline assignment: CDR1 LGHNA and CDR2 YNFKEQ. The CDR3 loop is CASSQGGVTAGGLMETQYF. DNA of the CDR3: TGTGCCAGCAGCCAAGGCGGAGTTACAGCGGGAGGGCTGATGGAGACCCAGTACTTC.

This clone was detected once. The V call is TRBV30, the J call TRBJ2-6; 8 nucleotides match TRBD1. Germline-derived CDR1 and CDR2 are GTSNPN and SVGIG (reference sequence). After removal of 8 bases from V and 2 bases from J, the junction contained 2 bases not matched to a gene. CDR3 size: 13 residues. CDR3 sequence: CARQGTGANVLTF. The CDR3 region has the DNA TGTGCCCGACAGGGGACTGGGGCCAACGTCCTGACTTTC.

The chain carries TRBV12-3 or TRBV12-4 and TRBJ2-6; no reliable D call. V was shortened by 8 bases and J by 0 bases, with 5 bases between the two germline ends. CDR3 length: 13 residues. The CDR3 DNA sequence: TGTGCCAGCGGTCCCTCTGGGGCCAACGTCCTGACTTTC. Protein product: CASGPSGANVLTF.

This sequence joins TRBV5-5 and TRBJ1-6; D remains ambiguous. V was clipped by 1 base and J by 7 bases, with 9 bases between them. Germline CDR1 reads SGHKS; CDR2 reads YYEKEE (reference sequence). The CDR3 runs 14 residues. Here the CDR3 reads CASSLWGFNSPLHF. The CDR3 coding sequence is TGTGCCAGCAGCTTGTGGGGATTCAATTCACCCCTCCACTTT.

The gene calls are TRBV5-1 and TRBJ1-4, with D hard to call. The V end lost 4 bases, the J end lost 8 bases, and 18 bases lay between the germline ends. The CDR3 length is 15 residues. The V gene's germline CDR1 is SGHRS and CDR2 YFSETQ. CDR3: CASSVEGGRAEKLFF. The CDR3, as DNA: TGCGCCAGCAGCGTGGAAGGAGGAAGGGCAGAAAAACTGTTTTTT.

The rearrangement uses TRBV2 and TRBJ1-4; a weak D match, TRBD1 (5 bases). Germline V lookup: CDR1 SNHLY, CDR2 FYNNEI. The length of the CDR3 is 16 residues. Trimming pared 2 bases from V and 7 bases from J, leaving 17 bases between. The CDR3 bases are TGTGCCAGCAGTGAACTCGGGGCTGGGGAGGTTGAAAAACTGTTTTTT. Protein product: CASSELGAGEVEKLFF.

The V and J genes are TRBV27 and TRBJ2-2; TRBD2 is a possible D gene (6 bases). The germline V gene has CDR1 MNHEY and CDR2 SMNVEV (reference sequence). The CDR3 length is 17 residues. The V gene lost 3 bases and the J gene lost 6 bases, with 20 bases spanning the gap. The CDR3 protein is CASSFSIREIFAGELFF. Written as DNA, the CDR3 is TGTGCCAGCAGTTTTAGTATCCGGGAGATTTTCGCCGGGGAGCTGTTTTTT.

The CDR3 region has the DNA TGTGCCAGCAGCAAGAAATGGGACGGCTACAATCAGCCCCAGCATTTT. Translation: CASSKKWDGYNQPQHF. This sequence joins TRBV21-1 and TRBJ1-5. TRBV21-1 is classified as a pseudogene. The CDR3 has 16 residues.

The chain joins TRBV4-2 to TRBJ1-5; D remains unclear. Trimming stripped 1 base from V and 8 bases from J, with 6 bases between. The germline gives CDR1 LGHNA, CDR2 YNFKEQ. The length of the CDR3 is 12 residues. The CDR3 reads CASSQGSEPQHF. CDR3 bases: TGTGCCAGCAGCCAAGGGTCGGAGCCCCAGCATTTT.

The CDR3 DNA sequence: TGTGCCTGGAGTGTACTCAGGGAGAGTAGCGAGCAGTACTTC. Its protein product is CAWSVLRESSEQYF. This chain joins TRBV30 and TRBJ2-7; D tentatively fits TRBD1 or TRBD2 (5 bases each). This CDR3 has 14 amino acids. Trimming removed 0 bases at V and 6 bases at J, with 15 bases between. Germline CDR1 is GTSNPN and CDR2 is SVGIG (reference sequence).

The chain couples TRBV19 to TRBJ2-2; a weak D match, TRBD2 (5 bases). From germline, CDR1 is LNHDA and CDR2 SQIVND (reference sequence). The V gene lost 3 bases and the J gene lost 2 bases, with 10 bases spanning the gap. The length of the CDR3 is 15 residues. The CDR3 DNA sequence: TGTGCCAGTAGTATTCGGACTTCAAACACCGGGGAGCTGTTTTTT. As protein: CASSIRTSNTGELFF.

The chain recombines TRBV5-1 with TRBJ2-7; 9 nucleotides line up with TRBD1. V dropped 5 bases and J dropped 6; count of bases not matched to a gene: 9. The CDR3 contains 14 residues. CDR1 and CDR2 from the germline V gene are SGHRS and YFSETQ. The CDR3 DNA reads TGCGCCAGCAGAACCGGGACAGGGAAATCCGAGCAGTACTTC. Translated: CASRTGTGKSEQYF.

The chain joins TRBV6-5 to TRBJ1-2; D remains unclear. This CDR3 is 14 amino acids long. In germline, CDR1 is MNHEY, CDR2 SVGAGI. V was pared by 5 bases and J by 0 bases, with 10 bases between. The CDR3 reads CASSHPGANYGYTF. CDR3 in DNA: TGTGCCAGCAGTCACCCTGGGGCTAACTATGGCTACACCTTC.

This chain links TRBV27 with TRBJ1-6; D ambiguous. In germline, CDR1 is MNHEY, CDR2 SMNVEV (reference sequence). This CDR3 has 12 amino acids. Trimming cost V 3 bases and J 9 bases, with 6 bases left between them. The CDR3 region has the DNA TGTGCCAGCAGTTTGTATGGTTCACCCCTCCACTTT. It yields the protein CASSLYGSPLHF.